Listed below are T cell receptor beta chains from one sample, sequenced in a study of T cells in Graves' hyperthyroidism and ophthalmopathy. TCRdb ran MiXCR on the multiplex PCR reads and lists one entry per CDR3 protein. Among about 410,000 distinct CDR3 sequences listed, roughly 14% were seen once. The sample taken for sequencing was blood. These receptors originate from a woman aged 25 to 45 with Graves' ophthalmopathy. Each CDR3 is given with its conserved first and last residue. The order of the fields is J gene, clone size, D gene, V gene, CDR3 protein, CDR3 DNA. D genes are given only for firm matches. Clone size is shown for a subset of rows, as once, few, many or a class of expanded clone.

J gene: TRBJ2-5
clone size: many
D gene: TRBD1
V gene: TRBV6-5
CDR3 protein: CASSYSDRAETQYF
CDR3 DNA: TGTGCCAGCAGTTACTCAGACAGGGCGGAGACCCAGTACTTC

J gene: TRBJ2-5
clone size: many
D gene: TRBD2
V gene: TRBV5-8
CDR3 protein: CASSLGASGGMETQYF
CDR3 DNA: TGTGCCAGCAGCTTGGGGGCTAGCGGGGGGATGGAGACCCAGTACTTC

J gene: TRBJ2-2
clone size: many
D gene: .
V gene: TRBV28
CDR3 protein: CASSLWGGSTGELFF
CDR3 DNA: TGTGCCAGCAGTTTATGGGGCGGTAGCACCGGGGAGCTGTTTTTT

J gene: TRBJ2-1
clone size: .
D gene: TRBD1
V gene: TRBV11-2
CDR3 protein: CASSFGDRAGGAYNEQFF
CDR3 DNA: TGTGCCAGCAGCTTTGGCGACAGGGCAGGGGGCGCTTACAATGAGCAGTTCTTC

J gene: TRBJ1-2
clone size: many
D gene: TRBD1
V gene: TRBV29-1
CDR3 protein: CSIRDSGGYTF
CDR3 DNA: TGCAGCATCCGGGACAGCGGTGGCTACACCTTC

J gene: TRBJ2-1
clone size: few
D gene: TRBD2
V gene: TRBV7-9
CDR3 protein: CASSSAGLAGKTSYNEQFF
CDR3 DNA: TGTGCCAGCAGCTCCGCGGGACTAGCGGGGAAAACCTCCTACAATGAGCAGTTCTTC

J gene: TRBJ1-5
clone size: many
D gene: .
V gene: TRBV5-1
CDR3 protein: CASRPDRSGQPQHF
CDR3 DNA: TGCGCCAGCAGACCAGACAGGTCGGGACAGCCCCAGCATTTT

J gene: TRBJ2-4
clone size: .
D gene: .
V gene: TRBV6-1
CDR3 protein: CASSHQGRGVPLAKNIQYF
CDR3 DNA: TGTGCCAGCTCTCATCAGGGCAGGGGAGTCCCCCTAGCCAAAAACATTCAGTACTTC

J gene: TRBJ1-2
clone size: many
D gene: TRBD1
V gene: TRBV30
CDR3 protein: CAWSGPGQGDYGYTF
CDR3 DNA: TGTGCCTGGAGTGGCCCGGGACAGGGAGATTATGGCTACACCTTC

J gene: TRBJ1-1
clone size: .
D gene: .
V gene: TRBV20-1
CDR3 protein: CSPEDSNTEAFF
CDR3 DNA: TGCAGTCCTGAGGATTCGAACACTGAAGCTTTCTTT

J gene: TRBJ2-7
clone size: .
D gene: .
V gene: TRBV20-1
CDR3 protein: CSAGDVRSYEQYF
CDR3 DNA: TGCAGTGCTGGAGATGTAAGGTCATACGAGCAGTACTTC

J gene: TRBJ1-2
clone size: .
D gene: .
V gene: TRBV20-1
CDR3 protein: CSARRGHGGYTF
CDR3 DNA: TGCAGTGCTAGAAGAGGACACGGTGGCTACACCTTC

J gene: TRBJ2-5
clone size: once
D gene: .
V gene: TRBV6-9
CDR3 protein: CASSYRDNHQETQYF
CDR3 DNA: TGTGCCAGCAGTTACCGGGACAACCACCAAGAGACCCAGTACTTC

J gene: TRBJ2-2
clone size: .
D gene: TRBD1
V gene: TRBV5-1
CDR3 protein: CASSKEQGWNTGELFF
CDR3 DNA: TGCGCCAGCAGTAAAGAACAGGGGTGGAACACCGGGGAGCTGTTTTTT

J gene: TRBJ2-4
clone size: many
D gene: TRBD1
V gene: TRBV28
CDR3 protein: CASTTGQGQNIQYF
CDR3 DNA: TGTGCCAGCACAACGGGACAGGGGCAAAACATTCAGTACTTC

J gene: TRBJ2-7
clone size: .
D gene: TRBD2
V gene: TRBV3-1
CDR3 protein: CASSQDVAGDEQYF
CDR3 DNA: TGTGCCAGCAGCCAAGATGTAGCGGGGGACGAGCAGTACTTC

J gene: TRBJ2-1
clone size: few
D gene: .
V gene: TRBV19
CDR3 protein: CASSIAQTRYNEQFF
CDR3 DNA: TGTGCCAGTAGTATAGCCCAGACACGATACAATGAGCAGTTCTTC

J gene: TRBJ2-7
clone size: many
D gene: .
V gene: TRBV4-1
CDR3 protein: CASSQDAYEQYF
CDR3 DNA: TGCGCCAGCAGCCAAGATGCCTACGAGCAGTACTTC

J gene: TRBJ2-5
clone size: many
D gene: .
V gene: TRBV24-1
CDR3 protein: CATSDFGETQYF
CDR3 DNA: TGTGCCACCAGTGATTTCGGGGAGACCCAGTACTTC

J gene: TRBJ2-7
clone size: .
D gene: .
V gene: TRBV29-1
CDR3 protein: CSVDDGRGYEQYF
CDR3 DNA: TGCAGCGTTGACGATGGCAGGGGCTACGAGCAGTACTTC

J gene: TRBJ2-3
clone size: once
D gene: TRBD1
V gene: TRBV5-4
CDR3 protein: CASGAGTGSTDTQYF
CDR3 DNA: TGTGCCAGCGGTGCCGGGACAGGGAGCACAGATACGCAGTATTTT

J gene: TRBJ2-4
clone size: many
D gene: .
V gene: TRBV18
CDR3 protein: CASSPQGVAKNIQYF
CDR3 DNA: TGTGCCAGCTCACCACAGGGGGTAGCCAAAAACATTCAGTACTTC

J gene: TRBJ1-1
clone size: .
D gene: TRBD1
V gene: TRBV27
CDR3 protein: CASSPPAGGRNTEAFF
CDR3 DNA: TGTGCCAGCAGCCCGCCAGCAGGGGGCCGAAACACTGAAGCTTTCTTT

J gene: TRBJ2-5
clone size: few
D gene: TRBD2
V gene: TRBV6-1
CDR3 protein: CASSMGLAGGVETQYF
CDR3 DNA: TGTGCCAGCAGTATGGGACTAGCGGGGGGAGTGGAGACCCAGTACTTC

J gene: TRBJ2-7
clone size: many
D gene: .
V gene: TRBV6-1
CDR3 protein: CASSEMQGRIYEQYF
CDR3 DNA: TGTGCCAGCAGTGAAATGCAGGGCCGGATCTACGAGCAGTACTTC

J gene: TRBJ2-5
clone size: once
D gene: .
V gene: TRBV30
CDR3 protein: CAWSVIGETQYF
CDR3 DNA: TGTGCCTGGAGTGTCATTGGGGAGACCCAGTACTTC

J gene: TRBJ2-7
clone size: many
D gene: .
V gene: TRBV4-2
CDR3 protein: CASSQEEGAYEQYF
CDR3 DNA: TGTGCCAGCAGCCAAGAGGAGGGGGCCTACGAGCAGTACTTC

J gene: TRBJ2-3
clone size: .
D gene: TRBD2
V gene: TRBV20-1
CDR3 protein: CSARDLTSGGPTDTQYF
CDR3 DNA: TGCAGTGCTAGAGATCTGACTAGCGGGGGCCCCACAGATACGCAGTATTTT

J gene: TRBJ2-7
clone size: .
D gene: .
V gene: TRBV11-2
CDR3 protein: CASSLGGPNYEQYF
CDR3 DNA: TGTGCCAGCAGCTTAGGGGGCCCTAACTACGAGCAGTACTTC

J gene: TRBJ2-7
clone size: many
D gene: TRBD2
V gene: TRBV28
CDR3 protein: CASSLTSAFSYEQYF
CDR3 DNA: TGTGCCAGCAGTCTCACTAGCGCTTTCTCCTACGAGCAGTACTTC

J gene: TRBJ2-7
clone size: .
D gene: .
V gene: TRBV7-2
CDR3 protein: CASSLAQGLSYEQYF
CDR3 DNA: TGTGCCAGCAGCTTAGCGCAGGGACTCTCCTACGAGCAGTACTTC

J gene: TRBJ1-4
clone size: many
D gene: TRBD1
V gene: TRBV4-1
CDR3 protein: CASSRNSGGQENEKLFF
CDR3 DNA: TGCGCCAGCAGCCGAAACTCGGGGGGACAGGAGAATGAAAAACTGTTTTTT

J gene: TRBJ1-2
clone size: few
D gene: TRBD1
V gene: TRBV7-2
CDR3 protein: CASSKDRVSNYGYTF
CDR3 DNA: TGTGCCAGCAGCAAAGACAGGGTCTCGAACTATGGCTACACCTTC

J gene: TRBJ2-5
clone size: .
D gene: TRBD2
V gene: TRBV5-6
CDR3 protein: CASSPYSGGGETQYF
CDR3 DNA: TGTGCCAGCAGCCCTTATAGCGGGGGGGGTGAGACCCAGTACTTC

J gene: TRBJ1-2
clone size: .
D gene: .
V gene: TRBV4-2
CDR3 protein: CASSQAPALYGYTF
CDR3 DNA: TGTGCCAGCAGCCAAGCCCCGGCCCTATATGGCTACACCTTC

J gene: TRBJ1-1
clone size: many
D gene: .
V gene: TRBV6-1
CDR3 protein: CASRTALENTEAFF
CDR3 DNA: TGTGCCAGCAGAACCGCCCTCGAGAACACTGAAGCTTTCTTT

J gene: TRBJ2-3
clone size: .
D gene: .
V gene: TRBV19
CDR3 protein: CASSMGLADTQYF
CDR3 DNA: TGTGCCAGTAGTATGGGGCTAGCTGATACGCAGTATTTT

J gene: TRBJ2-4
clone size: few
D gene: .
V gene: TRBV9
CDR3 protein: CASSGGTSKNIQYF
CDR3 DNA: TGTGCCAGCAGCGGAGGGACAAGCAAAAACATTCAGTACTTC

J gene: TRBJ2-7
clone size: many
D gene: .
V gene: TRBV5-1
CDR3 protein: CASRTTESYEQYF
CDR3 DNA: TGCGCCAGCAGGACGACAGAATCCTACGAGCAGTACTTC

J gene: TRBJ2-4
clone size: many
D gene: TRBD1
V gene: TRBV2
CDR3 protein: CASSLPGQGIIQYF
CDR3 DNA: TGTGCCAGCAGTCTACCGGGACAGGGGATCATTCAGTACTTC

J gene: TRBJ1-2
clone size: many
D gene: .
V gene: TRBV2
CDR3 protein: CASRKAGPLRGYTF
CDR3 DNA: TGTGCCAGCAGGAAGGCGGGACCTCTCCGTGGCTACACCTTC

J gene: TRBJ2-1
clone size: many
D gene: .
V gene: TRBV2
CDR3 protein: CASSGGQGPYNEQFF
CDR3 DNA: TGTGCCAGCTCGGGAGGACAGGGACCCTACAATGAGCAGTTCTTC

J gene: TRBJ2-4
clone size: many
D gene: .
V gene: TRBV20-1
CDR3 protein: CSAMVPGNIQYF
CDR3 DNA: TGCAGTGCTATGGTGCCGGGAAACATTCAGTACTTC

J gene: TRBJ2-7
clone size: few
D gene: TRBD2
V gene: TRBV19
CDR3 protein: CASSTGTSGGQTYYEQYF
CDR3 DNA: TGTGCCAGTAGTACCGGGACTAGCGGGGGCCAAACTTACTACGAGCAGTACTTC

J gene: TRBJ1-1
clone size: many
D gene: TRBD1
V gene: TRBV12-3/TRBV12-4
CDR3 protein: CASSFSTDRGNTEAFF
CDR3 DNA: TGTGCCAGCAGTTTTAGCACCGACAGGGGGAACACTGAAGCTTTCTTT

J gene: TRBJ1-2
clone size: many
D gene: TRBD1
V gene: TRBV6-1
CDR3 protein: CASTQGKGAYGYTF
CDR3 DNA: TGTGCCAGCACCCAGGGGAAGGGGGCCTATGGCTACACCTTC

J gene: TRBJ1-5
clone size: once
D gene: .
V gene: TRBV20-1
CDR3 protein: CSARDRSRGDYRNQPQHF
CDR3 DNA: TGCAGTGCTAGAGATAGAAGCAGGGGAGATTATCGCAATCAGCCCCAGCATTTT

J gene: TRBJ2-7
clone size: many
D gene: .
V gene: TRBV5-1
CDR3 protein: CATLTGAYEQYF
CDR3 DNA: TGCGCCACCCTGACAGGAGCCTACGAGCAGTACTTC

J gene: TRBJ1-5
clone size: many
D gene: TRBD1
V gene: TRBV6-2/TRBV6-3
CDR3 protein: CASSYSRQGRLNQPQHF
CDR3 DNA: TGTGCCAGCAGTTACTCCCGACAGGGGCGACTCAATCAGCCCCAGCATTTT

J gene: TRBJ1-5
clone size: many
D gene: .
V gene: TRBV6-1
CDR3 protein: CASRGAAGPQHF
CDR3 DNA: TGTGCCAGCAGGGGGGCCGCTGGGCCCCAGCATTTT

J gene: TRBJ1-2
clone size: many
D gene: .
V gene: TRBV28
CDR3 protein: CASSNIYRDGYGYTF
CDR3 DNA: TGTGCCAGCAGTAACATTTACAGGGATGGCTATGGCTACACCTTC